This T cell receptor beta chain is from a study of blood T cell repertoires in COVID-19. Looking at the study overall: Samples of COVID-19 (acute and convalescent) were obtained from the United States, Italy and Spain.

The CDR3 is made up of 14 amino acids. Trimming removed 4 bases at V and 4 bases at J, with 8 bases between. Germline V gene sequence: CDR1 SEHNR, CDR2 FQNEAQ (reference sequence). Authors' analysis steps: The assay estimated nucleated cells by amplifying reference gene primers. The method was immunoSEQ multiplex PCR; TCRdb's version includes in-frame clones alone and lacks a portion of them. V and J calls and clone size follow that table, whereas D and trimming were derived from the DNA. The sample lists roughly 140,000 clones, about 80% occurring once. V usage is TRBV7-9 and J usage is TRBJ2-6, with no clear D. The sample was peripheral blood. The TCR sequence derives from a human donor in a cohort sampled during active COVID-19. In nucleotides, the CDR3 is TGTGCCAGCAGCTCCAGCGCGGGGGCCAACGTCCTGACTTTC. Residues: CASSSSAGANVLTF.